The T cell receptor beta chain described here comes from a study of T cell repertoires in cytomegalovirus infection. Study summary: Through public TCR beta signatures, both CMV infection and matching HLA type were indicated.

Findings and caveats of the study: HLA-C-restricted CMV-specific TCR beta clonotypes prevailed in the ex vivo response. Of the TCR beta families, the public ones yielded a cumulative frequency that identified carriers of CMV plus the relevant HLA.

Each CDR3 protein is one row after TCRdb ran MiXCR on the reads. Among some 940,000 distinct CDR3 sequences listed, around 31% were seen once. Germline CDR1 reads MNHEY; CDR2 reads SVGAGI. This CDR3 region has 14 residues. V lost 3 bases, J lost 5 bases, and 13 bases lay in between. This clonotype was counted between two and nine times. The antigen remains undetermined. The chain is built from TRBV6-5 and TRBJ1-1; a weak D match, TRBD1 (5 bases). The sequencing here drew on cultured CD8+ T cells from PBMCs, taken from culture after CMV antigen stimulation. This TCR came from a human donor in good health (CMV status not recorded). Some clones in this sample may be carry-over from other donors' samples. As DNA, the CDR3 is TGTGCCAGCAGTTATGGGTCAGGGAGTACTGAAGCTTTCTTT. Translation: CASSYGSGSTEAFF.